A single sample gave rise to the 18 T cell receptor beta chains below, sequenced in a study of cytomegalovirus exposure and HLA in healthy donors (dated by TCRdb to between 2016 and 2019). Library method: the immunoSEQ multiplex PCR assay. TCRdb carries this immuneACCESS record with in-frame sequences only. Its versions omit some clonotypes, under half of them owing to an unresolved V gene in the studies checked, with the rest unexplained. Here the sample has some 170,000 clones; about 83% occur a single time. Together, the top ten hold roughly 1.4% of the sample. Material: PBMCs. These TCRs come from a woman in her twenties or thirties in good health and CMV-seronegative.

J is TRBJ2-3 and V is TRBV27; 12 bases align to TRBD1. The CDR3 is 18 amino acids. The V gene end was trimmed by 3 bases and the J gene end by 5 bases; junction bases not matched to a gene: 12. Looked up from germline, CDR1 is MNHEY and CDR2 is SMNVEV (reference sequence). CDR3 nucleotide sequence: TGTGCCAGCAGTTTGGGCCGGGACAGGGGGCGTTTAGTAGATACGCAGTATTTT. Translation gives CASSLGRDRGRLVDTQYF.

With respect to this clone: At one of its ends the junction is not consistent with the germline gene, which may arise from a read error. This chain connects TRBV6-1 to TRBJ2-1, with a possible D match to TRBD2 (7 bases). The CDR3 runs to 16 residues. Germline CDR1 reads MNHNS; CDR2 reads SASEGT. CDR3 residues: CASSEGGGTLHLPGVF. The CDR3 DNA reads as TGTGCCAGCAGTGAGGGGGGGGGCACCCTTCATCTCCCTGGTGTCTTC.

This CDR3 is CASTHGGQSYEQYF. The DNA for the CDR3 is TGTGCCAGCACCCATGGGGGACAAAGCTACGAGCAGTACTTC. The chain uses TRBV7-9 and TRBJ2-7, with TRBD1 as a possible D gene (6 bases). Trimming pared 7 bases from V and 3 bases from J, leaving 16 bases between. The CDR3 covers 14 residues. Germline loops: CDR1 SEHNR, CDR2 FQNEAQ (reference sequence). Using reference TRBV7-9 and TRBJ2-7 for the parts outside the CDR3, the full variable domain is DTGVSQNPRHKITKRGQNVTFRCDPISEHNRLYWYRQTLGQGPEFLTYFQNEAQLEKSRLLSDRFSAERPKGSFSTLEIQRTEQGDSAMYLCASTHGGQSYEQYFGPGTRLTVT.

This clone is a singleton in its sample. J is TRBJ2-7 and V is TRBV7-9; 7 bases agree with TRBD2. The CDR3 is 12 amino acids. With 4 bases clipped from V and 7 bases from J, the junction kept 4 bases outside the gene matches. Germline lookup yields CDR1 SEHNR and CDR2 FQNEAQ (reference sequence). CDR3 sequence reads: CASSSREGEQYF. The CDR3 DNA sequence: TGTGCCAGCAGCTCAAGGGAGGGTGAGCAGTACTTC.

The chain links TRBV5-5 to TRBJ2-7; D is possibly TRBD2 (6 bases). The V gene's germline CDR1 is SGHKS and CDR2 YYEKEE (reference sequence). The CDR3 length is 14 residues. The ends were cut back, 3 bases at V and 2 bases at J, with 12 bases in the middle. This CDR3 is CASSSGTGTYEQYF. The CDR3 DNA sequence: TGTGCCAGCAGCTCGGGGACTGGAACCTACGAGCAGTACTTC. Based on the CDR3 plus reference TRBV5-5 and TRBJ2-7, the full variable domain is DAGVTQSPTHLIKTRGQQVTLRCSPISGHKSVSWYQQVLGQGPQFIFQYYEKEERGRGNFPDRFSARQFPNYSSELNVNALLLGDSALYLCASSSGTGTYEQYFGPGTRLTVT.

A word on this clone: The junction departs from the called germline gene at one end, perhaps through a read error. The DNA for the CDR3 is TGTGCCAGCAGCTTGATGGGGCCAGGGGTCGACTTC. It codes for CASSLMGPGVDF. The J gene is TRBJ2-7, the V gene TRBV5-6, with D maybe TRBD1 (6 bases). CDR3 length equals 12 residues. Looked up from germline, CDR1 is SGHDT and CDR2 is YYEEEE.

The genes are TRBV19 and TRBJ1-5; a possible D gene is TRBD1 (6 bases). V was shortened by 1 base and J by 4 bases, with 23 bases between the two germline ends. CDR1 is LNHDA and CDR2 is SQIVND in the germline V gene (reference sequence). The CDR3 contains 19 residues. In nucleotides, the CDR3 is TGTGCCAGTAGTATAGGCAGGGACAACCTCGGTAGTGTGAATCAGCCCCAGCATTTT. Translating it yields CASSIGRDNLGSVNQPQHF.

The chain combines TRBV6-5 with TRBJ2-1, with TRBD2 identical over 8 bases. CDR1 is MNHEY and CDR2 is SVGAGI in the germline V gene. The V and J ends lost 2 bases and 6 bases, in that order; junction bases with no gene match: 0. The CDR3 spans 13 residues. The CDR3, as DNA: TGTGCCAGCAGTTACCGGGGGGGCAATGAGCAGTTCTTC. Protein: CASSYRGGNEQFF.

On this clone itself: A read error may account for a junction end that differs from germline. CDR3 in DNA: TGTGCCAGCAGTGAAAACACACAAAGATTT. This translates into CASSENTQRF. The rearrangement joins TRBV2 to TRBJ1-6; D uncertain. Per the germline V gene, CDR1 is SNHLY and CDR2 is FYNNEI. The CDR3 covers 10 residues.

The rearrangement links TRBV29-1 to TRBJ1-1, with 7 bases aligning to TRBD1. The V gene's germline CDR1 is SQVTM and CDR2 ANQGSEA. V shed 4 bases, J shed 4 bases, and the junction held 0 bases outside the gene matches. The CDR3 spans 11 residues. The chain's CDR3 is CSVGQGTEAFF. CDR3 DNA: TGCAGCGTTGGACAGGGCACTGAAGCTTTCTTT.

Here the CDR3 reads CASSLFLGSSGELFF. The CDR3 coding sequence is TGTGCCAGTAGTTTATTTTTGGGCTCCAGCGGGGAGCTGTTTTTT. The V gene is TRBV19, the J gene TRBJ2-2; no definite D call. CDR3 size: 15 residues. V lost 5 bases and J lost 7, with 17 bases in between. CDR1 and CDR2 (germline): LNHDA, SQIVND (reference sequence).

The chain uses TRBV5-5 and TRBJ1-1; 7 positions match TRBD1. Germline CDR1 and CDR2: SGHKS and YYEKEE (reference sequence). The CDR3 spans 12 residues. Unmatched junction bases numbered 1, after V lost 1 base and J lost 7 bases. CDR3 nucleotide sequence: TGTGCCAGCAGCTTGAGGGGGCTTGAAGCTTTCTTT. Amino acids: CASSLRGLEAFF.

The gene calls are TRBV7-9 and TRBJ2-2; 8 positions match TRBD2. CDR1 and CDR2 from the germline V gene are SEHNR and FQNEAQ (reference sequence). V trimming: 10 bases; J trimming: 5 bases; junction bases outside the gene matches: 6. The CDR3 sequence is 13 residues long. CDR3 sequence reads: CATGGGLTGELFF. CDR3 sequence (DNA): TGTGCCACTGGCGGGGGGTTAACCGGGGAGCTGTTTTTT.

In DNA, the CDR3 is TGTGCCAGCAGCTTAGGCTCCGGGACCGGGGGGGGCTACACCTTC. Translated: CASSLGSGTGGGYTF. The chain combines TRBV11-2 with TRBJ1-2; a weak D match, TRBD1 (5 bases). Trimming took 1 base from V and 8 from J, leaving 17 bases between them. From germline, CDR1 is SGHAT and CDR2 FQNNGV. The CDR3 spans 15 residues.

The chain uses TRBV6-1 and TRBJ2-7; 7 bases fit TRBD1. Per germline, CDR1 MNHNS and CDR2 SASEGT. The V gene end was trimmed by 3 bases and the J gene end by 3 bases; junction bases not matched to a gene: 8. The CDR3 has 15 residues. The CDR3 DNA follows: TGTGCCAGCAGTGAGAAACAGGGGTTCGGCTACGAGCAGTACTTC. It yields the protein CASSEKQGFGYEQYF.

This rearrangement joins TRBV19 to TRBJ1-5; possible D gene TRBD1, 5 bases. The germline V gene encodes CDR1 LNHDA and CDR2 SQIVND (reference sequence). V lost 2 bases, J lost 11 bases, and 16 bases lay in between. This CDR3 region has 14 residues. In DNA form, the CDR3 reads TGTGCCAGTAGTATATCGGGGGGGGAGTTGACCCAGCATTTT. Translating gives CASSISGGELTQHF.

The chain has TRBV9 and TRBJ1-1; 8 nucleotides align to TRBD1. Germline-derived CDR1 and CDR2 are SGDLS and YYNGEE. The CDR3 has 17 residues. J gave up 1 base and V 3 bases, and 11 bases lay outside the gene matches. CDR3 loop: CASSATEQGVTNTEAFF. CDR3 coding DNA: TGTGCCAGCAGCGCTACAGAACAGGGGGTGACGAACACTGAAGCTTTCTTT.

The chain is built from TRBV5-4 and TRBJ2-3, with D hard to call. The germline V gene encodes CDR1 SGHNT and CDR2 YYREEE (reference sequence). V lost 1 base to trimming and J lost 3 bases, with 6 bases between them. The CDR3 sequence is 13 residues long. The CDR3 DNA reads TGTGCCAGCAGCTTGACGAGGACAGATACGCAGTATTTT. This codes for CASSLTRTDTQYF.